The clone carrying this T cell receptor (beta chain) was picked up a small number of times. As yet, its antigen is unknown. The data are from a study of beta chain features in type 1 diabetes. Study-wide points: The naive, central memory and Treg TCRB repertoires of patients appeared to be more similar to one another than those of healthy donors.

Donors underwent one heparinised blood draw, 95 to 150 mL on average. Unmatched junction bases numbered 6, after V lost 0 bases and J lost 5 bases. Germline V lookup: CDR1 MGHRA, CDR2 YSYEKL. The CDR3 totals 15 residues. Since all of the isolated RNA was reverse transcribed, expressed TCRB transcripts were what got sequenced. Libraries were prepared by immunoSEQ multiplex PCR; TCRdb keeps only in-frame clonotypes and omits some of them. The sample holds about 330,000 clones, approximately 11% seen once. This receptor was identified in a woman in her 30s in good health. The V gene is TRBV4-1, the J gene TRBJ2-7; TRBD1 aligns across 8 bases. The sequenced sample consisted of naive CD4+ T cells from blood. CDR3 sequence: CASSQDWTGLDEQYF. CDR3 DNA: TGCGCCAGCAGCCAAGATTGGACAGGGCTCGACGAGCAGTACTTC.